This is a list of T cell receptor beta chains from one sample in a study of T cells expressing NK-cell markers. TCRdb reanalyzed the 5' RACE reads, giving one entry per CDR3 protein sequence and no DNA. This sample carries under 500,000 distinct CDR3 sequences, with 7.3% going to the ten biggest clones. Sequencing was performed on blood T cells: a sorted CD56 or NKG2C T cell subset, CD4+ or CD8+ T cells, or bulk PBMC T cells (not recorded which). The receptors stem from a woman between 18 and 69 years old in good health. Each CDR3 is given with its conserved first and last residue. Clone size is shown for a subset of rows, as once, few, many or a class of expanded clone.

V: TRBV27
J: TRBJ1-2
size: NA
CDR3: CASSPTGLPGYTF

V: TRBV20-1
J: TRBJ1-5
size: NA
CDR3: CSASEGTGNQPQHF

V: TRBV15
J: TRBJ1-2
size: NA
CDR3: CATSLRTASNYGYTF

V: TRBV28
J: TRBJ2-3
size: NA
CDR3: CASSRPRTRGTDTQYF

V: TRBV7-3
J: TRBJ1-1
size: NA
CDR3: CASSLTEHTEAFF

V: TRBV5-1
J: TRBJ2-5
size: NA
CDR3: CASSRTGFQETQYF

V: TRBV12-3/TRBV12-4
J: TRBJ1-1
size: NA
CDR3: CASSLRTGGGNTEAFF

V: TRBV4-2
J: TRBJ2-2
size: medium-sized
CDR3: CASSPLAAGELFF

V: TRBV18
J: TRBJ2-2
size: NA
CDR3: CASSPPGIRNTGELFF

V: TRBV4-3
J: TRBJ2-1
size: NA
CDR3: CASRRGLAGVGEQFF

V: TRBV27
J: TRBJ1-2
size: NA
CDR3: CASSRDRGLQGYTF

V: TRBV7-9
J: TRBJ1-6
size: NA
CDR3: CASSSSGLAPLHF

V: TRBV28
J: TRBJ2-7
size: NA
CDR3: CASSLGRGLPYEQYF

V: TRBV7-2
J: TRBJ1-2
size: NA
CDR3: CASSITGEDYGYTF

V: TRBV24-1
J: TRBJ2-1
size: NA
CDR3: CATSALGGSYNEQFF

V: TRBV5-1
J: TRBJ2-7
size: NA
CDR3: CASSTTGSAVYEQYF

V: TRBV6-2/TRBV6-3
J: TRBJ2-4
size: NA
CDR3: CASGTGVRGRAENIQYF

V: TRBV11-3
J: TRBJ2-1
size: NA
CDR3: CASSTGTSGSYNEQFF

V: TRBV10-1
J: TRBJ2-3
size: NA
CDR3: CASSESPGRSTDTQYF

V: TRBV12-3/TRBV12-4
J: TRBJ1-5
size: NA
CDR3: CASSRTAYSNQPQHF

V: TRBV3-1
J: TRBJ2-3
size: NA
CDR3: CASSHVGADTQYF

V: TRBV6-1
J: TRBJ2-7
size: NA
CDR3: CASYSGRALWYEQYF

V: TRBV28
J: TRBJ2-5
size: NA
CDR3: CASGERETQYF

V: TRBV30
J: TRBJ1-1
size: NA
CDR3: CAWKSTGQREYEAFF

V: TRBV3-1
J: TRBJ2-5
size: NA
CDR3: CASSLVQGASQETQYF

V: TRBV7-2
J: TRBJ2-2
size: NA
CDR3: CASSLASVWNTGELFF

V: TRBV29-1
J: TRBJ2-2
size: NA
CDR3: CSVRDRDSGELFF

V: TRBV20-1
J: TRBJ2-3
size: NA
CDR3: CSATQGAYADTQYF

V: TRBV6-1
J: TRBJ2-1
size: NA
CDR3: CASSEEGAGAAEQFF

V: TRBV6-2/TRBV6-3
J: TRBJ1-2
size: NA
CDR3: CASSYPVTANYGYTF

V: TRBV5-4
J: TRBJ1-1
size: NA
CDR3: CASSPAGGGVWNTEAFF

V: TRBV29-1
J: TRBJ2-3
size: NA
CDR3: CSVPTSELTDTQYF

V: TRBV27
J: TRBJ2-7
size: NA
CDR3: CASRPQSGIGSYEQYF

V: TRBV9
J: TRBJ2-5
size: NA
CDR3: CASSVGSVQETQYF

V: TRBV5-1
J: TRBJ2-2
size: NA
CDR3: CASSFGSGRAEELFF

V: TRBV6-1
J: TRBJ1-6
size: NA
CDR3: CASSLFSPLQRQGSPLHF

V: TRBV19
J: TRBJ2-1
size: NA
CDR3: CASREIGDNEQFF

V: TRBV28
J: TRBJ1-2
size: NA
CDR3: CASRIQGSYGYTF

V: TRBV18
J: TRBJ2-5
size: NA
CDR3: CASSPPSQGKETQYF

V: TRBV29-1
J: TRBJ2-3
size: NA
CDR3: CSVSWPTGGPDTQYF

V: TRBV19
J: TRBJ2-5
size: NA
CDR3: CASSISGPQETQYF

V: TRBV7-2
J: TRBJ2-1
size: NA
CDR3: CASSSLTINEQFF

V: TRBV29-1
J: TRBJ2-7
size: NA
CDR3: CSVRITVSYEQYF

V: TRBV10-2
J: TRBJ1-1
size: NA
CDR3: CASRGPAGAFF

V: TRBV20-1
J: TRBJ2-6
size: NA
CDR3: CSARDNPGANVLTF

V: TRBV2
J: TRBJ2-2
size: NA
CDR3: CASSDSVRNTGELFF